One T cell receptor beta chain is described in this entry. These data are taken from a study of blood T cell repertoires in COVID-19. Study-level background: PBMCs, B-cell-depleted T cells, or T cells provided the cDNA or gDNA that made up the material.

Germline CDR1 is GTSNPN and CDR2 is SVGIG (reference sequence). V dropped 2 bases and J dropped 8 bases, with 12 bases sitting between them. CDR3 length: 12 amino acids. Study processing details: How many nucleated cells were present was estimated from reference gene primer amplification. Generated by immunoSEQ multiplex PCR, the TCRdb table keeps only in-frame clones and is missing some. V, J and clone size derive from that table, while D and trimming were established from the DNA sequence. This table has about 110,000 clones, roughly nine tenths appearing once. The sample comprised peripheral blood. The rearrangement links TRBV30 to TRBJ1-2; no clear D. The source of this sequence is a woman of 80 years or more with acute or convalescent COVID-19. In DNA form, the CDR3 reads TGTGCCTGGAGTATAAGCTCGTGGGGCTACACCTTC. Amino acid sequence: CAWSISSWGYTF.